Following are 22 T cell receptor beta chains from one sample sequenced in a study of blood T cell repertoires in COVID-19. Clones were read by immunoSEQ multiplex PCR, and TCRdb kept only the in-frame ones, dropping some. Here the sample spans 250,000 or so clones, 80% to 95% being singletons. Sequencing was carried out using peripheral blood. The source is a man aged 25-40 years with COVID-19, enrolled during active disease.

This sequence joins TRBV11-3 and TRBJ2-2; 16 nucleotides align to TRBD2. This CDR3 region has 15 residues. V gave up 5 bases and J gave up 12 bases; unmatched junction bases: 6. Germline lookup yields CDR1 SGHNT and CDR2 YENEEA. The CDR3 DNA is TGTGCCAGCAGCCTCGGGACTAGCGGGGGGGTACAGCTGTTTTTT. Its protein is CASSLGTSGGVQLFF.

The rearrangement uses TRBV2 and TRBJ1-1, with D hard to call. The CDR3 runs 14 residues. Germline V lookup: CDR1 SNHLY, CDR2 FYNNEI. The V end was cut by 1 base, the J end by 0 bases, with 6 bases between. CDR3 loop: CASSEGRMNTEAFF. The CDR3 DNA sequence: TGTGCCAGCAGTGAAGGGCGGATGAACACTGAAGCTTTCTTT.

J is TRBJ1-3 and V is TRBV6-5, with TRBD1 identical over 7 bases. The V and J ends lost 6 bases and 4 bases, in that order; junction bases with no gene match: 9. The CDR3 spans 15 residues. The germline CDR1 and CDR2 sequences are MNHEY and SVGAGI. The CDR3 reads CASRSGGTVGNTIYF. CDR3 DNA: TGTGCCAGCAGGTCAGGGGGGACGGTAGGAAACACCATATATTTT.

As DNA, the CDR3 is TGTGCCAGCAGCTTAGAGGCAGGGAACACTGAAGCTTTCTTT. Protein: CASSLEAGNTEAFF. The V call is TRBV7-9, the J call TRBJ1-1, with unresolved D. The CDR3 loop spans 14 amino acids. Germline V CDR1 and CDR2: SEHNR, FQNEAQ (reference sequence). V was cut by 1 base and J by 1 base, with 7 bases left in between.

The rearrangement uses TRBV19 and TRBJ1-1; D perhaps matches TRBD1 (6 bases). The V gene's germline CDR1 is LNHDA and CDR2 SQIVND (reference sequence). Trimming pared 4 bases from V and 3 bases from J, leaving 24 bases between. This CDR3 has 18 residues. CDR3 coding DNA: TGTGCCAGTAGTAACTTTCAGGGGTTAAAGGATTCGGACACTGAAGCTTTCTTT. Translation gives CASSNFQGLKDSDTEAFF. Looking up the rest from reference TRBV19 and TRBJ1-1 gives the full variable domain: DGGITQSPKYLFRKEGQNVTLSCEQNLNHDAMYWYRQDPGQGLRLIYYSQIVNDFQKGDIAEGYSVSREKKESFPLTVTSAQKNPTAFYLCASSNFQGLKDSDTEAFFGQGTRLTVV.

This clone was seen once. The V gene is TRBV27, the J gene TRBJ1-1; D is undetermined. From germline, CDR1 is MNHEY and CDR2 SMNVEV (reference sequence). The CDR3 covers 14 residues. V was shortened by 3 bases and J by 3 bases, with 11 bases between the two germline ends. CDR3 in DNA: TGTGCCAGCAGTTTCCGAAGAGGGTACACTGAAGCTTTCTTT. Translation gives CASSFRRGYTEAFF.

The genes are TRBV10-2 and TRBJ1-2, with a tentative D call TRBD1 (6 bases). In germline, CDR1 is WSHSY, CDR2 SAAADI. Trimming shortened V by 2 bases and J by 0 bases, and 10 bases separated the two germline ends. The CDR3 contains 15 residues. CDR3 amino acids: CASSEIGGPNYGYTF. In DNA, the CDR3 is TGCGCCAGCAGTGAGATCGGGGGGCCTAACTATGGCTACACCTTC.

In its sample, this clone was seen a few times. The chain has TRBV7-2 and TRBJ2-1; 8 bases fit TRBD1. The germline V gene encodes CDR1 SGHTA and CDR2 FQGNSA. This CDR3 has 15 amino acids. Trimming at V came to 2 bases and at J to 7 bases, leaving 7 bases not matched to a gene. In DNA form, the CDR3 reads TGTGCCAGCAGCTTAATCCAGGGGGCGGTTAATGAGCAGTTCTTC. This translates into CASSLIQGAVNEQFF. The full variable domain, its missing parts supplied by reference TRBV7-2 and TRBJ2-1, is GAGVSQSPSNKVTEKGKDVELRCDPISGHTALYWYRQSLGQGLEFLIYFQGNSAPDKSGLPSDRFSAERTGGSVSTLTIQRTQQEDSAVYLCASSLIQGAVNEQFFGPGTRLTVL.

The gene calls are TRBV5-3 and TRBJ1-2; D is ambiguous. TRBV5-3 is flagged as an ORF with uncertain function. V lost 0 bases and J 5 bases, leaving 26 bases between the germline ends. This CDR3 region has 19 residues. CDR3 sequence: CARSLVGEWAKDMQYGYTF. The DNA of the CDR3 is TGTGCCAGAAGCTTGGTGGGAGAATGGGCGAAAGACATGCAGTATGGCTACACCTTC.

The chain's CDR3 is CASSFDYQNYGYTF. CDR3 DNA sequence: TGTGCCAGCAGCTTCGACTACCAGAACTATGGCTACACCTTC. The rearrangement joins TRBV7-2 to TRBJ1-2; D unresolved. Germline V gene data show CDR1 as SGHTA and CDR2 as FQGNSA. V was trimmed by 3 bases and J by 2 bases, leaving 10 bases between them. The CDR3 spans 14 residues.

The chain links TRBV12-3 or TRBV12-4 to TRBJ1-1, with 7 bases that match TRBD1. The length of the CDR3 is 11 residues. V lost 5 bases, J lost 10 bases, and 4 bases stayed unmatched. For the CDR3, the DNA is TGTGCCAGCAGTAGACAGGGAGCAGCTTTCTTT. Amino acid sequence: CASSRQGAAFF.

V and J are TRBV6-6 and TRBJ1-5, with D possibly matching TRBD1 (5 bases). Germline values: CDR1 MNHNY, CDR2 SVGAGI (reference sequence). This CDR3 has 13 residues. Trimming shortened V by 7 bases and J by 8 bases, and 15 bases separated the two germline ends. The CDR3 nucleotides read TGTGCCAGCACCCTAGGAGGGGTAGAGCCCCAGCATTTT. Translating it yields CASTLGGVEPQHF.

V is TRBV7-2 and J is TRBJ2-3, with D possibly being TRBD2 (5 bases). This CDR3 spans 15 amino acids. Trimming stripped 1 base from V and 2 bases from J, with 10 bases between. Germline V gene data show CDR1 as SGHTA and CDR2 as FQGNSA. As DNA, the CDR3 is TGTGCCAGCAGCTTAGTGACTACCTCCACAGATACGCAGTATTTT. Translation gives CASSLVTTSTDTQYF.

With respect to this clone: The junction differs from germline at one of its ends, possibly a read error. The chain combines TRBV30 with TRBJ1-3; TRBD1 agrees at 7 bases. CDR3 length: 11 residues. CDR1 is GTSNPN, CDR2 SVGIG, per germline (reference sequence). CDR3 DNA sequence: TGTGCCTCCTCTCTTTCCGGGACAGTCCACTTT. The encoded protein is CASSLSGTVHF. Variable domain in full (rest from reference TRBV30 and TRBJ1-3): SQTIHQWPATLVQPVGSPLSLECTVEGTSNPNLYWYRQAAGRGLQLLFYSVGIGQISSEVPQNLSASRPQDRQFILSSKKLLLSDSGFYLCASSLSGTVHFGEGSWLTVV.

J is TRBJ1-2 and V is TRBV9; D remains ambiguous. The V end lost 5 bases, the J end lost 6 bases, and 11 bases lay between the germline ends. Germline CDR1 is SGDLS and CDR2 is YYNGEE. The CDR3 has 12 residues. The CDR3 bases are TGTGCCAGCAGTGGGGAGGGAAATGGCTACACCTTC. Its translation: CASSGEGNGYTF.

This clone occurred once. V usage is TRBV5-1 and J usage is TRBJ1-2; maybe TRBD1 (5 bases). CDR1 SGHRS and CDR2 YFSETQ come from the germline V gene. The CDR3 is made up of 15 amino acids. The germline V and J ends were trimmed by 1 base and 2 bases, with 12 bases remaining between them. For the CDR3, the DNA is TGCGCCAGCAGCTTGACAGGTGACGGGAACTATGGCTACACCTTC. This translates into CASSLTGDGNYGYTF. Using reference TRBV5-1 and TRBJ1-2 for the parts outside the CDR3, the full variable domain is KAGVTQTPRYLIKTRGQQVTLSCSPISGHRSVSWYQQTPGQGLQFLFEYFSETQRNKGNFPGRFSGRQFSNSRSEMNVSTLELGDSALYLCASSLTGDGNYGYTFGSGTRLTVV.

CDR3 sequence (DNA): TGTGCCAGCAGCGCGGGACAACGAGCTAACTATGGCTACACCTTC. Its protein product is CASSAGQRANYGYTF. The rearrangement uses TRBV9 and TRBJ1-2; D might be TRBD1 (6 bases). The germline gives CDR1 SGDLS, CDR2 YYNGEE. Deletions cut 3 bases from V and 0 bases from J, with 12 bases between. The CDR3 contains 15 residues.

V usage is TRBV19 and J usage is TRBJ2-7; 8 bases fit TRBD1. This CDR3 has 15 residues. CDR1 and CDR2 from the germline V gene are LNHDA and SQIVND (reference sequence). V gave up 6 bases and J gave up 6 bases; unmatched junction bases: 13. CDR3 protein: CASSPPGQVGSEQYF. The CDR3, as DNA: TGTGCCAGTAGCCCGCCGGGACAGGTAGGTTCCGAGCAGTACTTC. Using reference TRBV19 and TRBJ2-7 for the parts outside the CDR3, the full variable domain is DGGITQSPKYLFRKEGQNVTLSCEQNLNHDAMYWYRQDPGQGLRLIYYSQIVNDFQKGDIAEGYSVSREKKESFPLTVTSAQKNPTAFYLCASSPPGQVGSEQYFGPGTRLTVT.

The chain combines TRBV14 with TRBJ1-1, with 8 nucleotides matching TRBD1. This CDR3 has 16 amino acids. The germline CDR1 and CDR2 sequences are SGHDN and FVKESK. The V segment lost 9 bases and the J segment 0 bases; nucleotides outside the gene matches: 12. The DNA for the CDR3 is TGTGCCAGACGAGGACAGGGAAGATGGATGAACACTGAAGCTTTCTTT. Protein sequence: CARRGQGRWMNTEAFF. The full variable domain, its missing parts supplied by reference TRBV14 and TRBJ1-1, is EAGVTQFPSHSVIEKGQTVTLRCDPISGHDNLYWYRRVMGKEIKFLLHFVKESKQDESGMPNNRFLAERTGGTYSTLKVQPAELEDSGVYFCARRGQGRWMNTEAFFGQGTRLTVV.

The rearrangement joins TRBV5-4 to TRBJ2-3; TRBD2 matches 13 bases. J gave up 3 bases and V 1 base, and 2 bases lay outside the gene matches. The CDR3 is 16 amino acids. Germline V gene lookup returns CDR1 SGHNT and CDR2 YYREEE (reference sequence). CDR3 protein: CASSLRTSGGTDTQYF. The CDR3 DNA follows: TGTGCCAGCAGCTTGCGGACTAGCGGGGGAACAGATACGCAGTATTTT. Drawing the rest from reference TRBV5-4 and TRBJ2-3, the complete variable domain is ETGVTQSPTHLIKTRGQQVTLRCSSQSGHNTVSWYQQALGQGPQFIFQYYREEENGRGNFPPRFSGLQFPNYSSELNVNALELDDSALYLCASSLRTSGGTDTQYFGPGTRLTVL.

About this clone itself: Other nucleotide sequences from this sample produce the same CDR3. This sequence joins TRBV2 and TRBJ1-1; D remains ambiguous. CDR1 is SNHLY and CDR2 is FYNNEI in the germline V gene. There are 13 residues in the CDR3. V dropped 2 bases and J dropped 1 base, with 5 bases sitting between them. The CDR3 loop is CASSELRNTEAFF. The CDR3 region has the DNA TGTGCCAGCAGTGAACTGCGGAACACTGAAGCTTTCTTT.

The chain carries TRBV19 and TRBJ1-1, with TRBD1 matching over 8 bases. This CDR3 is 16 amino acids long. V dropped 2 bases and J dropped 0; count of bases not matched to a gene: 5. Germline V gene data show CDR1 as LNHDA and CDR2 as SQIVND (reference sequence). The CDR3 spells CASSILAGGLNTEAFF. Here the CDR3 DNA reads TGTGCCAGTAGTATACTCGCAGGGGGCCTGAACACTGAAGCTTTCTTT.